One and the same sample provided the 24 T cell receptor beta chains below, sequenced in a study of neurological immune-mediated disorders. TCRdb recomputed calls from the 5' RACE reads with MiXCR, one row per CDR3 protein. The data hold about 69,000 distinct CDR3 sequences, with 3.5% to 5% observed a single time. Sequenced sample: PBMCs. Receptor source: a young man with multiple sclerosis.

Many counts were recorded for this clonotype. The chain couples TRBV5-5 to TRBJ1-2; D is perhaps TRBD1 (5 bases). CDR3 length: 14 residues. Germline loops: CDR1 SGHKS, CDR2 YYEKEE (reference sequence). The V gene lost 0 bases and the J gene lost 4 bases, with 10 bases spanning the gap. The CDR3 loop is CASSLAGLIYGYTF. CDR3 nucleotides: TGTGCCAGCAGCTTGGCGGGACTGATCTATGGCTACACCTTC.

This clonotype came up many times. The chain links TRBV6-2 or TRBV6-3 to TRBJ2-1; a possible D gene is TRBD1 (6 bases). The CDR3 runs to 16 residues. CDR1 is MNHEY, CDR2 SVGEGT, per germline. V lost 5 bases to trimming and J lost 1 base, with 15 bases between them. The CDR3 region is CASSAHRVRSYNEQFF. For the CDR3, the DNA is TGTGCCAGCAGTGCCCACAGGGTTAGGTCCTACAATGAGCAGTTCTTC.

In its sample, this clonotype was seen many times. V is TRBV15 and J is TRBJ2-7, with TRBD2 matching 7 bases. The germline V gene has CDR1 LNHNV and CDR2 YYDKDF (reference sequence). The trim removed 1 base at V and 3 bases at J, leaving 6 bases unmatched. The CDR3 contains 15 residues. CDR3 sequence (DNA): TGTGCCACCAGCAGAGGCGGCGGGGAGGGCTACGAGCAGTACTTC. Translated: CATSRGGGEGYEQYF.

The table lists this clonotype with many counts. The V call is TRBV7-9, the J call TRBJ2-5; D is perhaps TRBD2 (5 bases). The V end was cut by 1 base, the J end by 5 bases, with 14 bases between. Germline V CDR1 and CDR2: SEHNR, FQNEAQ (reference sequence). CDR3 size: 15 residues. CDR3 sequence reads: CASSLVAGTAETQYF. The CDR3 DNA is TGTGCCAGCAGCTTAGTTGCGGGTACCGCGGAGACCCAGTACTTC.

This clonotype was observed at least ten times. CDR3 amino acids: CASRRRTGENTGELFF. Written as DNA, the CDR3 is TGCGCCAGCAGACGTCGGACAGGAGAGAACACCGGGGAGCTGTTTTTT. This chain connects TRBV5-1 to TRBJ2-2; 7 bases align to TRBD1. The CDR3 contains 16 residues. J was trimmed by 1 base and V by 5 bases; bases with no gene match: 8. CDR1 is SGHRS, CDR2 YFSETQ, per germline.

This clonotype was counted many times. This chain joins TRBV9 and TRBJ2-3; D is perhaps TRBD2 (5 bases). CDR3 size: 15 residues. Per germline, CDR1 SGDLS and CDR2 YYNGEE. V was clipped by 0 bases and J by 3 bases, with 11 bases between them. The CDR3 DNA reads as TGTGCCAGCAGCGTAGAGAGCGGAGGAACAGATACGCAGTATTTT. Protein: CASSVESGGTDTQYF.

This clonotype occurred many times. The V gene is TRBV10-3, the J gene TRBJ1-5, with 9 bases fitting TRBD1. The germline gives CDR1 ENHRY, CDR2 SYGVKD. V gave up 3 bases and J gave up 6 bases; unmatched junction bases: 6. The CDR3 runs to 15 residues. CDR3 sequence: CAISDQGTGRQPQHF. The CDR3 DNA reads TGTGCCATCAGTGACCAGGGGACAGGGCGTCAGCCCCAGCATTTT.

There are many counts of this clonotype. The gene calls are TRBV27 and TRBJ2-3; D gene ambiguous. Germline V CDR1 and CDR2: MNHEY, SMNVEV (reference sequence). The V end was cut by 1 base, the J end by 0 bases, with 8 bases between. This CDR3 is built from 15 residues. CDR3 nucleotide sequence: TGTGCCAGCAGTTTATTAGCAGGTAGCACAGATACGCAGTATTTT. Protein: CASSLLAGSTDTQYF.

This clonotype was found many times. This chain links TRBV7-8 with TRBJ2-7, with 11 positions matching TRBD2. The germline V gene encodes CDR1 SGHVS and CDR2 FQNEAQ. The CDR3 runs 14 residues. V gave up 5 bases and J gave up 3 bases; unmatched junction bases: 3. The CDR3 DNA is TGTGCCAGCAGCGCTAGCGGGGGGATCTACGAGCAGTACTTC. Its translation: CASSASGGIYEQYF.

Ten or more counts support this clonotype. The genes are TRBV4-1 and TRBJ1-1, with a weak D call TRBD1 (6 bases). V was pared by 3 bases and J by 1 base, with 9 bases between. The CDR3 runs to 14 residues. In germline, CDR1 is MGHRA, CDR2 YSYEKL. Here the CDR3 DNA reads TGCGCCAGCAGCCATTCGACAGGGAACACTGAAGCTTTCTTT. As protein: CASSHSTGNTEAFF.

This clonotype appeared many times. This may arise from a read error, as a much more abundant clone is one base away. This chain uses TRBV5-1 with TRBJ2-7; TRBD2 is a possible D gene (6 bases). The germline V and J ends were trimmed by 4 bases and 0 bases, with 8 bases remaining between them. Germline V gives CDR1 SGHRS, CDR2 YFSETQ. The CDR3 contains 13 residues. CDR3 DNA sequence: TGCGCCAGCAGCGTGACTAGCTCCTACGAGCAGTACTTC. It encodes CASSVTSSYEQYF.

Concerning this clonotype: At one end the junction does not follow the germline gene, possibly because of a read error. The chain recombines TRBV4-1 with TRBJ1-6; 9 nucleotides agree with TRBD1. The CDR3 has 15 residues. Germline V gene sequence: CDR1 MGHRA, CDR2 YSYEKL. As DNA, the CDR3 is TGCGCCAGCAGCCAAGATAACAGGGGGCAGTCACCCCTCAACTTT. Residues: CASSQDNRGQSPLNF.

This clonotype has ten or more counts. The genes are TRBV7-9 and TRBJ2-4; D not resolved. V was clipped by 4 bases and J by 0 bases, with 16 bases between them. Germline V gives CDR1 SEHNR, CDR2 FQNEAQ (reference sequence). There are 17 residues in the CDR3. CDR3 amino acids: CASSYYGIPIAKNIQYF. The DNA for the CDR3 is TGTGCCAGCAGCTATTATGGTATCCCCATAGCCAAAAACATTCAGTACTTC.

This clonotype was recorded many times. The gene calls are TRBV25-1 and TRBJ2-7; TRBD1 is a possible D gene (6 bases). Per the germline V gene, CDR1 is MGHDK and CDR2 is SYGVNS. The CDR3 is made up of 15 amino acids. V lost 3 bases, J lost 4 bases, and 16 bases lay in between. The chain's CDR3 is CASSEGSSGAYEQYF. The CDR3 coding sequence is TGTGCCAGCAGTGAGGGATCATCAGGGGCATACGAGCAGTACTTC.

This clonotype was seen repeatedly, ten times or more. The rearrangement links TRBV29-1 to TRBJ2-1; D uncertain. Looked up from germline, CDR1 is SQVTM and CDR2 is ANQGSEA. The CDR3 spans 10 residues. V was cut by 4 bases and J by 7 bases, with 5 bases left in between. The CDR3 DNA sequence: TGCAGCGTTGCTGAAAATGAGCAGTTCTTC. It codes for CSVAENEQFF.

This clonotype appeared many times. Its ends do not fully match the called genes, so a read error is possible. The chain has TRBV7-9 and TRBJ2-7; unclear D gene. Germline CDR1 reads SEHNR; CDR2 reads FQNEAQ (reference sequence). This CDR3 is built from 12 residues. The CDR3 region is CASSLGSYEQYF. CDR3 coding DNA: TGCGCCAGCAGCTTGGGGTCCTACGAGCAGTACTTC.

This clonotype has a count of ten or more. The CDR3 sequence is CASSLDPTDTQYF. The CDR3 DNA reads TGTGCCAGCAGCTTAGATCCTACAGATACGCAGTATTTT. V usage is TRBV11-2 and J usage is TRBJ2-3; D gene ambiguous. Trimming shortened V by 0 bases and J by 3 bases, and 4 bases separated the two germline ends. CDR3 length: 13 residues. Looked up from germline, CDR1 is SGHAT and CDR2 is FQNNGV. The variable domain in full, with the rest retrieved from reference TRBV11-2 and TRBJ2-3, is EAGVAQSPRYKIIEKRQSVAFWCNPISGHATLYWYQQILGQGPKLLIQFQNNGVVDDSQLPKDRFSAERLKGVDSTLKIQPAKLEDSAVYLCASSLDPTDTQYFGPGTRLTVL.

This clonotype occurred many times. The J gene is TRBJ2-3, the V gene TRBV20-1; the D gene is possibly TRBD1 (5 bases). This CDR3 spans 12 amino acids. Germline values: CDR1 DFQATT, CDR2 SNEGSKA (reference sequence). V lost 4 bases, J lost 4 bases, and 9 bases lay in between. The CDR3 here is CSAMEGADTQYF. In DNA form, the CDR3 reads TGCAGTGCTATGGAAGGGGCAGATACGCAGTATTTT.

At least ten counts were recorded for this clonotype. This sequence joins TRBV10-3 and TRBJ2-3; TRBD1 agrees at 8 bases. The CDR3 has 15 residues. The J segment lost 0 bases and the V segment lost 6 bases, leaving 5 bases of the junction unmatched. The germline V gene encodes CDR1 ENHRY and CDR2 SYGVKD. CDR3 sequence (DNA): TGTGCCATCAGGGACAGGGAAACAAGCACAGATACGCAGTATTTT. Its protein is CAIRDRETSTDTQYF.

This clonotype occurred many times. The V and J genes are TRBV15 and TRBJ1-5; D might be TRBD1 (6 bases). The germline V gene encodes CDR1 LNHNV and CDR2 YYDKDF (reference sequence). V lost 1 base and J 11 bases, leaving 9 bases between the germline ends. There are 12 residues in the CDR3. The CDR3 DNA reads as TGTGCCACCAGCAGAGCTCCAGGGGCCCAGCATTTT. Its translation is CATSRAPGAQHF.

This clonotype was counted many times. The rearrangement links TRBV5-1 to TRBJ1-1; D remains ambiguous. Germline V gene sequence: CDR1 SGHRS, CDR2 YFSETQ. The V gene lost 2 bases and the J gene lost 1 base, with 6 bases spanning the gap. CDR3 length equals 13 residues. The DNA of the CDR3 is TGCGCCAGCAGCTTAAATCAGAACACTGAAGCTTTCTTT. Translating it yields CASSLNQNTEAFF.

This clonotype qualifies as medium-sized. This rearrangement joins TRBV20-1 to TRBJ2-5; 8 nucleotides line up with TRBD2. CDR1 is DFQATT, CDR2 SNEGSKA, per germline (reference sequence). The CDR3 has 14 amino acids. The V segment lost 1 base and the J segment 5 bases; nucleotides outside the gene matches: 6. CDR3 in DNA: TGCAGTGCTAGAGCGGGGGGGCCGGTGGAGACCCAGTACTTC. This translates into CSARAGGPVETQYF.

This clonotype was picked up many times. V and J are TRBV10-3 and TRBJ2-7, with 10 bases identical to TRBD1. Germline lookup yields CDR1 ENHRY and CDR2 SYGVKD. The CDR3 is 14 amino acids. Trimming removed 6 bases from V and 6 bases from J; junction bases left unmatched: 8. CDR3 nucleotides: TGTGCCATCAGCGCCGGGACAGGGGCCCGCGAGCAGTACTTC. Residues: CAISAGTGAREQYF.

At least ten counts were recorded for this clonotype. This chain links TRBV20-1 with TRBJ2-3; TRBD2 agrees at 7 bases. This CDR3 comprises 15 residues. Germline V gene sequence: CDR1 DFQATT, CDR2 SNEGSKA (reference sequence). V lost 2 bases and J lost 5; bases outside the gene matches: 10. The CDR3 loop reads CSARYSGGGIDTQYF. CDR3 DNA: TGCAGTGCTAGATATAGTGGCGGGGGTATAGATACGCAGTATTTT.